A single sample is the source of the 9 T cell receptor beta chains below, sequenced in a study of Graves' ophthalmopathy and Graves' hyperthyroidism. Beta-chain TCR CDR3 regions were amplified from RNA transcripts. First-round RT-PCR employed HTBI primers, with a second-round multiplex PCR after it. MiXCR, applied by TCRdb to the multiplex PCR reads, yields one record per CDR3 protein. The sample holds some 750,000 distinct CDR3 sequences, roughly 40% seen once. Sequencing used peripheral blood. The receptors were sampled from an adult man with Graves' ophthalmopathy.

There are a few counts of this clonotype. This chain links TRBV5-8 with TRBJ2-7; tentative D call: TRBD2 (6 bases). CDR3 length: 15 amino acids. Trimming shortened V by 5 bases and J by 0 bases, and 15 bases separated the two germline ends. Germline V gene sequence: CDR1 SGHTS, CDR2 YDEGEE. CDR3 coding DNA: TGTGCCAGCAGTTTACTAGCAGTCGGCTCCTACGAGCAGTACTTC. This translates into CASSLLAVGSYEQYF.

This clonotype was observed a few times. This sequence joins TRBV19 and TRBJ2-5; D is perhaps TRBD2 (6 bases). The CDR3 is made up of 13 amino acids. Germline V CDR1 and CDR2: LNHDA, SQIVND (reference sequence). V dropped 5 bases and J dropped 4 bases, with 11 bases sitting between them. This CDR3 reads CASSRPAGETQYF. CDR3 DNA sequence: TGTGCCAGTAGTCGGCCAGCGGGAGAGACCCAGTACTTC.

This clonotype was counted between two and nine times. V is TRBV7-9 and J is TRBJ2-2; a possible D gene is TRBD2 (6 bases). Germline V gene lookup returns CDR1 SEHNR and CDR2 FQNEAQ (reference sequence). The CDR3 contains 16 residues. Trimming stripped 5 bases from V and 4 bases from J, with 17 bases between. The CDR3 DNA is TGTGCCAGCAGCCCAAGACTAGGGTCGTTCACCGGGGAGCTGTTTTTT. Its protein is CASSPRLGSFTGELFF.

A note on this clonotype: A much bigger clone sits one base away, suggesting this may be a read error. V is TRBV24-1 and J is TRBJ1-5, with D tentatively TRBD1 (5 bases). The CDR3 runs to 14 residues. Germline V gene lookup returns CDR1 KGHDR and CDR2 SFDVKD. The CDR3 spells CASSGAPRDQPQHF. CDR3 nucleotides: TGTGCCAGCAGTGGGGCCCCCAGGGATCAGCCCCAGCATTTT.

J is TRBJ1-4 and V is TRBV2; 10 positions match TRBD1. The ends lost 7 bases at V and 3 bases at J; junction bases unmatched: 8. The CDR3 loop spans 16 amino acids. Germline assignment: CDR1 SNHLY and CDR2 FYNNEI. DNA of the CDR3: TGTGCCAGCACCCGGGACAGGGGCTCGGCTAATGAAAAACTGTTTTTT. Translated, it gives CASTRDRGSANEKLFF.

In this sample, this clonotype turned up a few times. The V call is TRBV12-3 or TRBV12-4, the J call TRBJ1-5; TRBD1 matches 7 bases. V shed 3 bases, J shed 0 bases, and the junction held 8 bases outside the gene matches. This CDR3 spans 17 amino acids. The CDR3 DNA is TGTGCCAGCAGTTTGGGTGACAGGGCATATAGCAATCAGCCCCAGCATTTT. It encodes CASSLGDRAYSNQPQHF.

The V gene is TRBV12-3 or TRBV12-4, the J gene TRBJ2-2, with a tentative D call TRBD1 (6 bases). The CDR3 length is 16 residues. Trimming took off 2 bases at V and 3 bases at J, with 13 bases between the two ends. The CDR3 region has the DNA TGTGCCAGCAGTTTACTTGGTGGGGGCGACACCGGGGAGCTGTTTTTT. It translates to CASSLLGGGDTGELFF.

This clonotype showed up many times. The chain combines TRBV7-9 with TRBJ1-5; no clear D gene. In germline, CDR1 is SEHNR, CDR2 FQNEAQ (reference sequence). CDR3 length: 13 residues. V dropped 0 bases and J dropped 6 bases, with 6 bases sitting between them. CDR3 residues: CASSLAPSQPQHF. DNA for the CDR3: TGTGCCAGCAGCTTAGCCCCATCTCAGCCCCAGCATTTT.

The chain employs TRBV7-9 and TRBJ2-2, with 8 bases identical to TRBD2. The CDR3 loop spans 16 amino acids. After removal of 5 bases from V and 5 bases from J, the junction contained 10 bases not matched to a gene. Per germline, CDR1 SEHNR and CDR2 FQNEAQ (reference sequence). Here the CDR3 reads CASSVAAGVGTGELFF. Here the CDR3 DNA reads TGTGCCAGCAGCGTGGCAGCGGGAGTTGGTACCGGGGAGCTGTTTTTT.